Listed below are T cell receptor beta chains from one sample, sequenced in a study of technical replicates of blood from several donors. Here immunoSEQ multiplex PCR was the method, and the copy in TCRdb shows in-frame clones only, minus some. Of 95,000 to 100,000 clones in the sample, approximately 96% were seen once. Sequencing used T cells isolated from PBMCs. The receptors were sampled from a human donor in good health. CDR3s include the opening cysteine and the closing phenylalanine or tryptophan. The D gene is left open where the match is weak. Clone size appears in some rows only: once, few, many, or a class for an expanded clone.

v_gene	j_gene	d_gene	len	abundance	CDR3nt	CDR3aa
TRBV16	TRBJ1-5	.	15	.	TGTGCCAGCAGCCAGGGCAGCTACGGCAATCAGCCCCAGCATTTT	CASSQGSYGNQPQHF
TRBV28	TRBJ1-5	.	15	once	TGTGCCAGCACCCGAGATAGGGGTTTCAATCAGCCCCAGCATTTT	CASTRDRGFNQPQHF
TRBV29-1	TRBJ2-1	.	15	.	TGCAGCGTTGGGGGGACTTGGGGACCCTACAATGAGCAGTTCTTC	CSVGGTWGPYNEQFF
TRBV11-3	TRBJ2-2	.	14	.	TGTGCCAGCGGTAGCCCCTCACACACCGGGGAGCTGTTTTTT	CASGSPSHTGELFF
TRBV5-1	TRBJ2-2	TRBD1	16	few	TGCGCCAGCAGCTTGGCAGACAGGGTTGACACCGGGGAGCTGTTTTTT	CASSLADRVDTGELFF
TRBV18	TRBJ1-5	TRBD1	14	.	TGTGCCAGCTCACCGAAGGGGGCCAATCAGCCCCAGCATTTT	CASSPKGANQPQHF
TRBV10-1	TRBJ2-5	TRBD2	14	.	TGCGCCAGCGAATACGGGACTAGTGAGGAGACCCAGTACTTC	CASEYGTSEETQYF
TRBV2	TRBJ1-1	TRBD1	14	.	TGTGCCAGCAGGGAAGGGACAGGCAACACTGAAGCTTTCTTT	CASREGTGNTEAFF
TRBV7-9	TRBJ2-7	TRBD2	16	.	TGTGCCAGCAGCCCCCGTCCGGGACTAGCGGACTACGAGCAGTACTTC	CASSPRPGLADYEQYF
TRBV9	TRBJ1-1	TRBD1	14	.	TGTGCCAGCAGCGCGGGACAGGGGGCCTATGAAGCTTTCTTT	CASSAGQGAYEAFF
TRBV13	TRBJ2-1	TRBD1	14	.	TGTGCCAGCAGCTCTGGACAGGGGAGGAATGAGCAGTTCTTC	CASSSGQGRNEQFF
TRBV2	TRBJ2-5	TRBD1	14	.	TGTGCCAGCACCTCGAGACAGGGGCAAGAGACCCAGTACTTC	CASTSRQGQETQYF
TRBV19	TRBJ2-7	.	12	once	TGTGCCAGTAGTATCGGAGCCTACGAGCAGTACTTC	CASSIGAYEQYF
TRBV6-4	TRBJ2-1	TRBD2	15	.	TGTGCCAGCAGTGAGGGAGGGACCCTCTACAATGAGCAGTTCTTC	CASSEGGTLYNEQFF
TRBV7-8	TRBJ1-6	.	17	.	TGTGCCAGCAGCTTGAATCCCCCGGACAGTTATAATTCACCCCTCCACTTT	CASSLNPPDSYNSPLHF
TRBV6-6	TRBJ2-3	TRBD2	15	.	TGTGCCAGCGTCCACTCGGGGGGAAGCACAGATACGCAGTATTTT	CASVHSGGSTDTQYF
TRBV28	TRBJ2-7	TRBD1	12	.	TGTGCCAGCGACAGGGGCTCCTACGAGCAGTACTTC	CASDRGSYEQYF
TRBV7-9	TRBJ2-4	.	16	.	TGTGCCAGCAGCCTAAAGACTGAGATAGCCAAAAACATTCAGTACTTC	CASSLKTEIAKNIQYF
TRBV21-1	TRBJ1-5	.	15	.	TGTGCCAGCAGCAAATTAGCTCTTCCTGATCAGCCCCAGCATTTT	CASSKLALPDQPQHF
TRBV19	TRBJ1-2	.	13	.	TGTGCCAGTAGTCCTCGGAGGGACTATGGCTACACCTTC	CASSPRRDYGYTF
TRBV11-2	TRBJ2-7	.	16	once	TGTGCCAGCAGCTTACCGAGCGGAGGGAGCTACTACGAGCAGTACTTC	CASSLPSGGSYYEQYF
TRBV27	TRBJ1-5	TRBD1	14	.	TGTGCCAGCAGTTTCGACAGGGTCTCCCAGCCCCAGCATTTT	CASSFDRVSQPQHF
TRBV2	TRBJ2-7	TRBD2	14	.	TGTGCCAGCAGTGCTAGCGGGAGTTTAAGCGAGCAGTACTTC	CASSASGSLSEQYF
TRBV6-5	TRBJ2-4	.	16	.	TGTGCCAGCAGTTACTCGGGGACTCTAGCCAAAAACATTCAGTACTTC	CASSYSGTLAKNIQYF
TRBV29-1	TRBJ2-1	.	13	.	TGCAGCGCTCGTTCCAGCTCCTACAATGAGCAGTTCTTC	CSARSSSYNEQFF
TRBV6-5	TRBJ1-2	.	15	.	TGTGCCAGCAGTTCTTACGCCCAGGAAAACTATGGCTACACCTTC	CASSSYAQENYGYTF
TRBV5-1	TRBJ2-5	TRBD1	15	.	TGCGCCAGCAGCTTGGAGGACAGGACGGGGGAGACCCAGTACTTC	CASSLEDRTGETQYF
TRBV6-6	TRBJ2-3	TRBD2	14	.	TGTGCCAGCAGCGCGGGGGGGCTATCGGATACGCAGTATTTT	CASSAGGLSDTQYF
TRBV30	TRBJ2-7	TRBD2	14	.	TGTGCCTGGGGCCGACTAGCGGGGACCTACGAGCAGTACTTC	CAWGRLAGTYEQYF
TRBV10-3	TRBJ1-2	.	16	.	TGTGCCATCAGTGGACCTCGCAGGGGCGCAAACTATGGCTACACCTTC	CAISGPRRGANYGYTF
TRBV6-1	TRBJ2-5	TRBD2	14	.	TGTGCCAGCGCAACTAGCGGGATAAAAGAGACCCAGTACTTC	CASATSGIKETQYF
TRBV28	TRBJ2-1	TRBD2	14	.	TGTGCCAGCACAGCGGGAGGAACCTACAATGAGCAGTTCTTC	CASTAGGTYNEQFF
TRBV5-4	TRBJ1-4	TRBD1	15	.	TGTGCCAGCAGCCACGACAGGGCCGGGGATGAAAAACTGTTTTTT	CASSHDRAGDEKLFF
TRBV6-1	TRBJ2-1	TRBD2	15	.	TGTGCCAGCACGAGGAGCGGGAGTTCCTACAATGAGCAGTTCTTC	CASTRSGSSYNEQFF
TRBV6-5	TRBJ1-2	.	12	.	TGTGCCAGCAGTCACTCACAATATGGCTACACCTTC	CASSHSQYGYTF
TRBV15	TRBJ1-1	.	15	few	TGTGCCACCAGCGCCCGGGGATGGGCGGACACTGAAGCTTTCTTT	CATSARGWADTEAFF
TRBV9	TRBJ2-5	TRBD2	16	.	TGTGCCAGCAGCGACGGGGGACTAGCGGGATTAGAGACCCAGTACTTC	CASSDGGLAGLETQYF
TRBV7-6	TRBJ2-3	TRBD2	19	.	TGTGCCAGCAGCTCGCGGGACAGGGAACTAGCGGGGGGGAGGAGTACGCAGTATTTT	CASSSRDRELAGGRSTQYF
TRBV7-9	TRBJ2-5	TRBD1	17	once	TGTGCCAGCAGCTTAGAGCAGGGGGCATGGTCCGGAGAGACCCAGTACTTC	CASSLEQGAWSGETQYF
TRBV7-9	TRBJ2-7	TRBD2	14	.	TGTGCCAGCAGCTTCCGGGACTACGGCTACGAGCAGTACTTC	CASSFRDYGYEQYF
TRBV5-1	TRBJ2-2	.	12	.	TGCGCCAGCAGAGTAGAGAGCGGGGAGCTGTTTTTT	CASRVESGELFF
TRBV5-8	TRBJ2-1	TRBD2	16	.	TGTGCCAGCAGCTGGAATCCTAGCGGGATTTACAATGAGCAGTTCTTC	CASSWNPSGIYNEQFF
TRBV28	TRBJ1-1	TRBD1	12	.	TGTGCCAGCAGACAGGGGGCCCCTGAAGCTTTCTTT	CASRQGAPEAFF
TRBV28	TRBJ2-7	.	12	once	TGTGCCAGCAGTTTATTGGTGAGCGAGCAGTACTTC	CASSLLVSEQYF
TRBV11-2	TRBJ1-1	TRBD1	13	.	TGTGCCAGCAGCTTAAAGGAGGGGGCGCGAGCTTTCTTT	CASSLKEGARAFF
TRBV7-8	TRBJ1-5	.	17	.	TGTGCCAGCAGCTTGTATCTAGAAGCCAGGGACAATCAGCCCCAGCATTTT	CASSLYLEARDNQPQHF
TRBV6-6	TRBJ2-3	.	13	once	TGTGCCAGCACCAGGGATGCCACAGATACGCAGTATTTT	CASTRDATDTQYF